These 3 T cell receptor beta chains came from one sample sequenced in a study of T cell repertoires in cytomegalovirus infection. Antigen specificity for these receptors is unknown. TCRdb reanalysed the reads using MiXCR and keeps one entry per CDR3 protein. The repertoire includes hundreds of thousands of distinct CDR3 sequences, approximately 33% of them detected once, and about an eighth sits in the top ten. Sequenced here: cultured CD8+ T cells from PBMCs, sampled from culture after CMV antigen stimulation. These receptors were collected from a human donor in good health (CMV status not recorded). Some clones in this sample may be carry-over from other donors' samples.

As regards this clonotype: Compared with germline, one end of the junction differs, possibly owing to a read error. The CDR3: CVSSRGDGTKNIQYF. In DNA, the CDR3 is TGTGTCAGCTCACGGGGGGATGGCACCAAAAACATTCAGTACTTC. The chain employs TRBV18 and TRBJ2-4; TRBD2 agrees at 7 bases. Germline V gene sequence: CDR1 KGHSH, CDR2 LQKENI. The CDR3 runs 15 residues.

The CDR3 loop is CSAKYTYEQYF. The CDR3 DNA sequence: TGCAGTGCTAAATATACCTACGAGCAGTACTTC. V is TRBV20-1 and J is TRBJ2-7; unclear D gene. The length of the CDR3 is 11 residues. Trimming took off 4 bases at V and 2 bases at J, with 6 bases between the two ends. Germline CDR1 reads DFQATT; CDR2 reads SNEGSKA (reference sequence).

This clonotype has just a few counts. The chain joins TRBV27 to TRBJ1-1, with TRBD1 matching 10 bases. Germline V gives CDR1 MNHEY, CDR2 SMNVEV (reference sequence). CDR3 length: 14 residues. The ends lost 6 bases at V and 5 bases at J; junction bases unmatched: 6. DNA for the CDR3: TGTGCCAGCAGGACAGGGGGCATCAGAACTGAAGCTTTCTTT. Protein product: CASRTGGIRTEAFF.